The present T cell receptor (beta chain) was sequenced within a study of T cell changes during pregnancy in multiple sclerosis. This CDR3 is built from 15 residues. V was trimmed by 3 bases and J by 3 bases, leaving 16 bases between them. Per germline, CDR1 SGDLS and CDR2 YYNGEE. The method was immunoSEQ multiplex PCR; TCRdb's version includes in-frame clones alone and lacks a portion of them. The sample shows roughly 45,000 clones, 95% of them seen only once. This receptor was taken from a female donor with multiple sclerosis, enrolled in a pregnancy study. V is TRBV9 and J is TRBJ2-7; tentatively, D is TRBD2 (5 bases). The sequencing here drew on CD8+ T cells from peripheral blood mononuclear cells, taken in the first trimester of pregnancy. CDR3: CASSGGGGPLYEQYF. The DNA of the CDR3 is TGTGCCAGCAGCGGAGGTGGCGGGCCACTCTACGAGCAGTACTTC. Full variable domain (outside the CDR3, taken from reference TRBV9 and TRBJ2-7): DSGVTQTPKHLITATGQRVTLRCSPRSGDLSVYWYQQSLDQGLQFLIQYYNGEERAKGNILERFSAQQFPDLHSELNLSSLELGDSALYFCASSGGGGPLYEQYFGPGTRLTVT.